The clone carrying this TCR beta chain was seen only a few times. The antigen remains undetermined. This specimen comes from a study of cytomegalovirus exposure and HLA in healthy donors. The study, taken as a whole, reports: Most sequenced TCRs were rare (though some public TCRs occurred in many donors). Altogether, 150 to 200 TCR beta chains were recorded as cytomegalovirus-associated. The majority of CMV-associated TCR beta chains were reported as apparently HLA-restricted in a later analysis. A later examination showed that TCR association rates differed by HLA locus, with DRB1 most and HLA-C fewest.

J was trimmed by 3 bases and V by 3 bases; bases with no gene match: 2. CDR1 is LNHDA and CDR2 is SQIVND in the germline V gene (reference sequence). This CDR3 comprises 14 residues. In the PCR, 60 Vbeta and 13 Jbeta primers were used. The repertoire was sequenced with immunoSEQ multiplex PCR; TCRdb's copy has only in-frame clones and lacks some. The sample yields roughly 110,000 clones, around 85% seen once. The J gene is TRBJ2-4, the V gene TRBV19, with 7 bases fitting TRBD2. The receptor was isolated from a man in his 60s in good health and CMV-seronegative. Material: PBMCs. This CDR3 is CASSIGRNKNIQYF. CDR3 nucleotides: TGTGCCAGTAGTATCGGGAGGAACAAAAACATTCAGTACTTC.